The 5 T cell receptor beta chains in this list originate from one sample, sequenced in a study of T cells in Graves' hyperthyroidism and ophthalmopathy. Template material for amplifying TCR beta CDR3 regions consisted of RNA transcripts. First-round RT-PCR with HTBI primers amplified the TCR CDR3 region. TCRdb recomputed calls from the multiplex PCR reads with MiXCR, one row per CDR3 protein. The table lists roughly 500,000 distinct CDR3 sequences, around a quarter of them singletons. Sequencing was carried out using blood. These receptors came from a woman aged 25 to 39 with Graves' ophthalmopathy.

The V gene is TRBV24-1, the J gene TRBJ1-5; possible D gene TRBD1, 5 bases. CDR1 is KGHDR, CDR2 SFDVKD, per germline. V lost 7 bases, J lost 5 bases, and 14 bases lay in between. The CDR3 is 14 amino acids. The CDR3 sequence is CATRSDSDDQPQHF. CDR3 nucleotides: TGTGCCACCAGATCAGACAGCGATGATCAGCCCCAGCATTTT.

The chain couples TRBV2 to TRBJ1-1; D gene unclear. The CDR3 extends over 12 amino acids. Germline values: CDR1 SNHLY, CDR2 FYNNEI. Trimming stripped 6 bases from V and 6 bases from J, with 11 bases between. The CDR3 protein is CASSEIEPEAFF. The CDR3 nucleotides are TGTGCCAGCAGCGAAATTGAACCTGAAGCTTTCTTT.

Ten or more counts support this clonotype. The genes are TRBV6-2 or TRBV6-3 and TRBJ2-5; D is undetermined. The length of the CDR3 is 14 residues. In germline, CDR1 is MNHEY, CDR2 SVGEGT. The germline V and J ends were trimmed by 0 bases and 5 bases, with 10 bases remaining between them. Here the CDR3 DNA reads TGTGCCAGCAGTTACTCGTTCCAGACGGAGACCCAGTACTTC. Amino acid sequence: CASSYSFQTETQYF.

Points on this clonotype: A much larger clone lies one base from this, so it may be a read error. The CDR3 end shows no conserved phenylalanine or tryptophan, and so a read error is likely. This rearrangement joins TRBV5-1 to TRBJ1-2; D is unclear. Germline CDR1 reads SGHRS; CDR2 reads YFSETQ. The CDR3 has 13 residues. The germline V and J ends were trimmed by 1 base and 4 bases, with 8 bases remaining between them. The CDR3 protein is CASSLRLGYGYTL. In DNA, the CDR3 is TGCGCCAGCAGCTTGAGGTTGGGCTATGGCTACACCTTG.

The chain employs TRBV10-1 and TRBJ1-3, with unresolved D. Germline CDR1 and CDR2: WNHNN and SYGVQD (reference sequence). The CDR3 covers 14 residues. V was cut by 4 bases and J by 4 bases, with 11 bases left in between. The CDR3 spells CASSGSSGGNTIYF. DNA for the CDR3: TGCGCCAGCAGTGGCTCCTCTGGAGGAAACACCATATATTTT.